Listed below are T cell receptor beta chains from one sample, sequenced in a study of shared clonotypes between healthy human individuals. Profiling relied on immunoSEQ multiplex PCR, and the TCRdb table lists in-frame clones only, not all of them. Here the sample spans over 1.5 million clones, 95% to 99% being singletons. The sample comprised naive CD4+ T cells sorted from blood. These receptors all stem from a young man in good health. Each CDR3 is given without its conserved first and last residue. Each record gives: V gene, CDR3 length, CDR3 protein.

v_call: TRBV14
cdr3_length: 13
cdr3_aa: ASSPYRGLNNEQF

v_call: TRBV6-1
cdr3_length: 12
cdr3_aa: ASPGRTGSSEQY

v_call: TRBV19
cdr3_length: 13
cdr3_aa: ASSTLAHSTNEQF

v_call: TRBV5-8
cdr3_length: 12
cdr3_aa: ASSILVEHRELF

v_call: TRBV18
cdr3_length: 12
cdr3_aa: ASSPTAGGYEQY

v_call: TRBV28
cdr3_length: 15
cdr3_aa: ASSSMRGQGGNQPQH

v_call: TRBV5-1
cdr3_length: 13
cdr3_aa: ASSLAGGSGNIQY

v_call: TRBV28
cdr3_length: 14
cdr3_aa: ASSLIGRGGTGELF

v_call: TRBV12-2
cdr3_length: 15
cdr3_aa: ASRLVGEPTDDQPQH

v_call: TRBV15
cdr3_length: 10
cdr3_aa: ATSPYGNEQF

v_call: TRBV2
cdr3_length: 12
cdr3_aa: ASSEGTTTGELF

v_call: TRBV7-8
cdr3_length: 14
cdr3_aa: ASSLEQVYSNQPQH

v_call: TRBV6-5
cdr3_length: 13
cdr3_aa: ASRPTGGLDQPQH

v_call: TRBV27
cdr3_length: 12
cdr3_aa: ASSLGPSRDEQF

v_call: TRBV7-6
cdr3_length: 15
cdr3_aa: ASSLAVPSGDTDTQY

v_call: TRBV6-4
cdr3_length: 13
cdr3_aa: ASSASGANTGELF

v_call: TRBV7-3
cdr3_length: 11
cdr3_aa: ASSLRQGAHYT

v_call: TRBV29-1
cdr3_length: 10
cdr3_aa: SVIRAGDEQY

v_call: TRBV5-1
cdr3_length: 13
cdr3_aa: ASSSGLGTYTEAF

v_call: TRBV5-1
cdr3_length: 12
cdr3_aa: ASTLSVVGETQY

v_call: TRBV7-9
cdr3_length: 12
cdr3_aa: ASSSNRAGNTIY

v_call: TRBV7-9
cdr3_length: 11
cdr3_aa: ASSTTGAETQY

v_call: TRBV18
cdr3_length: 15
cdr3_aa: ASSPRTGRTGANVLT

v_call: TRBV7-8
cdr3_length: 14
cdr3_aa: ASSTGTSGSIREQF

v_call: TRBV9
cdr3_length: 13
cdr3_aa: ASSVAHGLNTEAF

v_call: TRBV5-4
cdr3_length: 13
cdr3_aa: ASGRRDHNTGELF